This record concerns one T cell receptor beta chain sequence. Assay: immunoSEQ multiplex PCR; the TCRdb copy retains only in-frame clones and omits some. The table records roughly 86,000 clones, roughly 86% of them present only once. This sample was taken from a study of T cells in localized non-small cell lung cancer. Germline values: CDR1 KGHSH, CDR2 LQKENI. V was pared by 4 bases and J by 3 bases, with 10 bases of the junction left unmatched. This CDR3 contains 17 residues. The source of this sequence is a man aged 40-75 years with stage I lung adenocarcinoma. Specimen: peripheral blood, collected before any cancer treatment. The chain is built from TRBV18 and TRBJ1-4; TRBD1 matches 8 bases. The DNA of the CDR3 is TGTGCCAGCTCACGGCCCGCACCAGGGGGCCCTAATGAAAAACTGTTTTTT. Its translation: CASSRPAPGGPNEKLFF.